These T cell receptor beta chains were read from a single sample in a study of regulatory T cells in long-lasting Graves disease. TCRdb recomputed calls from the multiplex PCR reads with MiXCR, one row per CDR3 protein. The sample shows fewer than 600,000 distinct CDR3 sequences, less than 25% of them seen only once. Sequenced here: peripheral blood mononuclear cells (PBMCs), sampled when the disease was refractory, from a patient treated with antithyroid drugs. The receptors come from a female donor with Graves disease. The CDR3 runs from the conserved cysteine through the conserved F or W. The D gene is left open where the match is weak. Only some rows state a clone size, as once, few, many or a class for expanded clones.

d_gene | abundance | j_gene | v_gene | CDR3aa | CDR3nt
- | few | TRBJ2-5 | TRBV7-2 | CASSLETWETQYF | TGTGCCAGCAGCTTAGAGACCTGGGAGACCCAGTACTTC
- | many | TRBJ1-2 | TRBV12-3/TRBV12-4 | CASRRTVSGYTF | TGTGCCAGCAGGAGGACAGTGTCTGGCTACACCTTC
- | few | TRBJ1-2 | TRBV7-6 | CASSSTLGTTGGYTF | TGTGCCAGCAGCTCCACCCTGGGGACGACGGGTGGCTACACCTTC
- | - | TRBJ1-1 | TRBV7-9 | CASSLAGAENTEAFF | TGTGCCAGCAGCTTAGCGGGGGCGGAGAACACTGAAGCTTTCTTT
- | - | TRBJ2-7 | TRBV7-9 | CASSPRRMAGFDEQYF | TGTGCCAGCAGCCCCAGGCGGATGGCAGGGTTCGACGAGCAGTACTTC
TRBD2 | - | TRBJ2-6 | TRBV11-3 | CTSCRAGGFSGANVLTF | TGTACCAGCTGCCGGGCGGGAGGGTTCTCTGGGGCCAACGTCCTGACTTTC
TRBD1 | - | TRBJ1-2 | TRBV5-1 | CASSMDRGDYGYTF | TGCGCCAGCAGCATGGACAGGGGCGACTATGGCTACACCTTC
- | - | TRBJ2-1 | TRBV6-2/TRBV6-3 | CASSELVASVNEQFF | TGTGCCAGCAGTGAATTGGTGGCGTCGGTCAATGAGCAGTTCTTC
- | few | TRBJ2-7 | TRBV20-1 | CSAPFHLNQGEQYF | TGCAGTGCCCCTTTCCACCTGAACCAGGGCGAGCAGTACTTC
- | many | TRBJ2-6 | TRBV6-1 | CASRGSGANVLTF | TGTGCCAGCAGGGGTAGTGGGGCCAACGTCCTGACTTTC
- | few | TRBJ1-6 | TRBV10-3 | CATGRQDSPLHF | TGTGCCACAGGAAGGCAGGATTCACCCCTCCACTTT
- | - | TRBJ2-7 | TRBV7-9 | CASSLTFYEQYF | TGTGCCAGCAGCTTAACTTTCTACGAGCAGTACTTC
- | - | TRBJ1-2 | TRBV7-9 | CASSLLWENYGYTF | TGTGCCAGCAGCTTATTATGGGAAAACTATGGCTACACCTTC
TRBD2 | - | TRBJ2-7 | TRBV9 | CASSESGTSSHEQYF | TGTGCCAGCAGCGAAAGCGGGACTAGCTCCCACGAGCAGTACTTC
- | - | TRBJ2-7 | TRBV19 | CASGEPSYEQYF | TGTGCCAGCGGAGAACCCTCCTACGAGCAGTACTTC
TRBD1 | many | TRBJ2-7 | TRBV28 | CASSLSGQGAGEQYF | TGTGCCAGCAGTTTATCCGGACAGGGGGCAGGGGAGCAGTACTTC
TRBD1 | many | TRBJ1-2 | TRBV28 | CASSSQGVGNYGYTF | TGTGCCAGCAGTTCCCAGGGGGTTGGTAACTATGGCTACACCTTC
- | - | TRBJ1-5 | TRBV5-1 | CAGSPEGSTYQPQHF | TGCGCCGGCAGCCCCGAGGGGAGTACCTATCAGCCCCAGCATTTT
- | - | TRBJ1-4 | TRBV20-1 | CSAGRRGAANEKLFF | TGCAGTGCTGGGCGGAGGGGAGCGGCTAATGAAAAACTGTTTTTT
- | many | TRBJ2-5 | TRBV6-1 | CASKGTAKETQYF | TGTGCCAGCAAGGGGACGGCGAAAGAGACCCAGTACTTC
TRBD1 | - | TRBJ2-4 | TRBV28 | CASSSGTGSDIQYF | TGTGCCAGCAGCAGCGGGACAGGGTCGGACATTCAGTACTTC
TRBD1 | - | TRBJ1-1 | TRBV20-1 | CSPKQGAYGMAFF | TGCAGTCCGAAACAGGGGGCCTATGGTATGGCTTTCTTT
- | many | TRBJ2-7 | TRBV2 | CASTRFGAHTDEQYF | TGTGCCAGCACCCGCTTTGGGGCCCACACTGACGAGCAGTACTTC
TRBD1 | many | TRBJ2-1 | TRBV28 | CASSFLGQGGNEQFF | TGTGCCAGCAGTTTTCTCGGACAGGGCGGCAATGAGCAGTTCTTC
TRBD1 | once | TRBJ1-2 | TRBV10-3 | CARSYRGGGGYTF | TGTGCCCGCAGCTACAGGGGTGGTGGCGGCTACACCTTC
TRBD2 | few | TRBJ2-7 | TRBV20-1 | CSAPKSAGGPEEQYF | TGCAGTGCTCCAAAATCAGCGGGGGGGCCGGAGGAGCAGTACTTC
TRBD1 | - | TRBJ1-5 | TRBV5-1 | CASSLVAGGVHQPQHF | TGCGCCAGCAGCTTGGTGGCAGGGGGTGTCCATCAGCCCCAGCATTTT
TRBD1 | many | TRBJ1-5 | TRBV25-1 | CASMTGTEIKPQHF | TGTGCCAGCATGACCGGGACAGAAATTAAGCCCCAGCATTTT
TRBD2 | many | TRBJ2-2 | TRBV7-9 | CASRYQRENTGELFF | TGTGCCAGCAGATATCAGCGGGAGAACACCGGGGAGCTGTTTTTT
- | many | TRBJ1-2 | TRBV30 | CAWSKPGLYGYTF | TGTGCCTGGAGTAAGCCAGGTCTCTATGGCTACACCTTC
- | - | TRBJ1-1 | TRBV29-1 | CSVEGWEDGANTEAFF | TGCAGCGTTGAGGGGTGGGAGGACGGGGCGAACACTGAAGCTTTCTTT
- | many | TRBJ1-1 | TRBV6-5 | CASSYPYEAFF | TGTGCCAGCAGTTACCCCTATGAAGCTTTCTTT
TRBD2 | - | TRBJ2-2 | TRBV13 | CASSQTSGRADGELFF | TGTGCCAGCAGCCAAACTAGCGGGAGGGCCGACGGGGAGCTGTTTTTT
- | many | TRBJ1-5 | TRBV28 | CASSNQLTPQHF | TGTGCCAGCAGTAACCAGCTAACGCCCCAGCATTTT
- | - | TRBJ2-4 | TRBV20-1 | CSAEYTGAALAKNIQYF | TGCAGTGCTGAATACACTGGGGCAGCCCTAGCCAAAAACATTCAGTACTTC
- | many | TRBJ2-7 | TRBV12-3/TRBV12-4 | CASSQSLGLQPSYEQYF | TGTGCCAGCAGCCAATCTCTCGGACTACAACCTTCCTACGAGCAGTACTTC
- | many | TRBJ2-5 | TRBV27 | CASSWGVGYQETQYF | TGTGCCAGCAGTTGGGGGGTCGGATACCAAGAGACCCAGTACTTC
- | many | TRBJ2-5 | TRBV14 | CASSRNLGETQYF | TGTGCCAGCAGCCGGAACTTGGGGGAGACCCAGTACTTC
- | few | TRBJ1-4 | TRBV29-1 | CSVVTNEKLFF | TGCAGCGTGGTAACTAATGAAAAACTGTTTTTT
- | - | TRBJ2-1 | TRBV11-3 | CASSYRGASGLDEQFF | TGTGCCAGCAGCTACCGGGGGGCGAGCGGATTAGATGAGCAGTTCTTC
- | many | TRBJ1-6 | TRBV12-3/TRBV12-4 | CASSWGESPLHF | TGTGCCAGCAGTTGGGGTGAGTCACCCCTCCACTTT
TRBD2 | - | TRBJ2-1 | TRBV29-1 | CSVPGGEQFF | TGCAGCGTCCCGGGAGGTGAGCAGTTCTTC
TRBD1 | many | TRBJ1-5 | TRBV6-1 | CASSPGGGYVQPQHF | TGTGCCAGCAGCCCTGGAGGGGGCTATGTTCAGCCCCAGCATTTT
- | few | TRBJ1-1 | TRBV15 | CATSEGWGADTEAFF | TGTGCCACCAGCGAAGGGTGGGGGGCGGATACTGAAGCTTTCTTT
- | many | TRBJ1-2 | TRBV10-3 | CAISESSYGYTF | TGTGCCATCAGTGAGTCTAGCTATGGCTACACCTTC
TRBD1 | - | TRBJ1-4 | TRBV19 | CASSQTLRDRGREKLFF | TGCGCCAGCAGCCAGACCCTTCGGGACAGGGGGCGAGAAAAACTGTTTTTT
TRBD2 | - | TRBJ2-2 | TRBV6-5 | CASTPGGGELFF | TGTGCCAGCACCCCCGGGGGGGGGGAGCTGTTTTTT
- | - | TRBJ2-4 | TRBV4-3 | CASSQGLSRGDIQYF | TGCGCCAGCAGCCAAGGTCTTAGTAGGGGAGACATTCAGTACTTC
- | many | TRBJ1-2 | TRBV10-2 | CASSVDRPYGYTF | TGCGCCAGCAGTGTAGACCGACCCTATGGCTACACCTTC
- | few | TRBJ2-2 | TRBV20-1 | CSARDPGKAGELFF | TGCAGTGCTAGAGATCCGGGCAAGGCCGGGGAGCTGTTTTTT
- | many | TRBJ1-5 | TRBV10-3 | CAIRKDRNQPQHF | TGTGCCATCAGAAAGGACCGGAATCAGCCCCAGCATTTT
TRBD2 | - | TRBJ2-5 | TRBV28 | CASNPGLAGGFETQYF | TGTGCCAGCAACCCCGGACTAGCGGGAGGTTTTGAGACCCAGTACTTC
- | once | TRBJ1-1 | TRBV7-9 | CASSSLSWEEAEAFF | TGTGCCAGCAGCTCCCTCTCGTGGGAAGAGGCTGAAGCTTTCTTT
- | few | TRBJ2-7 | TRBV19 | CASRNKGRYEQYF | TGTGCCAGTAGGAATAAGGGAAGGTACGAGCAGTACTTC
TRBD2 | many | TRBJ2-5 | TRBV7-9 | CASSLDVAGDLQTQYF | TGTGCCAGCAGCTTAGATGTAGCGGGAGATCTTCAGACCCAGTACTTC